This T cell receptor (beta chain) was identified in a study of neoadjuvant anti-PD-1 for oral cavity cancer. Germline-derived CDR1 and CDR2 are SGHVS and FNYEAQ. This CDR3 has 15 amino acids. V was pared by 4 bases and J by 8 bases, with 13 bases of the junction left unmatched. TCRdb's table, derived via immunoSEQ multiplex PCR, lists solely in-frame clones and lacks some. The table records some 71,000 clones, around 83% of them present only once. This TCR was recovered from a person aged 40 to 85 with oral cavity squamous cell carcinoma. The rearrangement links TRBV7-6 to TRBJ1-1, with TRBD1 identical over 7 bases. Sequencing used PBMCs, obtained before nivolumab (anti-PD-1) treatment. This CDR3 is CASSSRQGRTREAFF. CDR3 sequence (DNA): TGTGCCAGCAGCTCAAGACAGGGCCGGACACGAGAAGCTTTCTTT.